This entry features one T cell receptor (beta chain) sequence. Its antigen remains unknown. 5' RACE with UMI labels generated the TRB cDNA libraries. One entry per CDR3 protein, without DNA, is what TCRdb gives after re-calling the 5' RACE reads. The sample table includes approximately 100,000 distinct CDR3 sequences. Naive CD8+ T cells carried a CD45RO-CCR7+CD27+CD95- phenotype. The data were taken from a study of CXCR3-negative and CXCR3-positive naive CD8 T cells. General observations from the study: TRB CDR3s were more hydrophobic in CXCR3-positive than in CXCR3-negative naive cells.

This TCR derives from a human donor in good health. Some clones in this sample may be carry-over from other donors' samples. The sample was naive CXCR3+ CD8+ T cells from blood. Documented subset: CD45RO-CCR7+CD27+CD95- naive CD8+ T cells expressing CXCR3 (TNR3+).

CDR3 sequence reads: CASSLEAGGPYEQYF. The rearrangement joins TRBV11-2 to TRBJ2-7; TCRdb picks TRBD2, but there is no DNA to check that call. There are 15 residues in the CDR3. Germline V CDR1 and CDR2: SGHAT, FQNNGV. The whole variable domain, filled in from reference TRBV11-2 and TRBJ2-7, reads EAGVAQSPRYKIIEKRQSVAFWCNPISGHATLYWYQQILGQGPKLLIQFQNNGVVDDSQLPKDRFSAERLKGVDSTLKIQPAKLEDSAVYLCASSLEAGGPYEQYFGPGTRLTVT.